The T cell receptor beta chain under discussion was sequenced for a study of blood T cell repertoires in COVID-19. In the study overall: PBMCs, B-cell-depleted T cells, or T cells were the source of the cDNA or gDNA that made up the material.

The germline V gene encodes CDR1 KGHDR and CDR2 SFDVKD. CDR3 length equals 13 residues. V was shortened by 3 bases and J by 2 bases, with 6 bases between the two germline ends. As handled by the study authors: Researchers report that nucleated cell counts were estimated from reference gene primer amplification. Measured with immunoSEQ multiplex PCR; TCRdb has only the in-frame clones, and not every one. V, J and clone size are those of that table, while D and trimming were read from the DNA. Of about 160,000 clones detected, less than 85% appear once; the ten largest clones hold 3.5% to 5%. Material: PBMCs or T cells enriched from blood (not recorded which). The sequence was obtained from a woman between 45 and 65 years old who had recovered from COVID-19. V gene TRBV24-1 combines with J gene TRBJ2-5; D is unresolved. CDR3 region: CATSDLAQETQYF. Written as DNA, the CDR3 is TGTGCCACCAGTGATCTCGCGCAAGAGACCCAGTACTTC.